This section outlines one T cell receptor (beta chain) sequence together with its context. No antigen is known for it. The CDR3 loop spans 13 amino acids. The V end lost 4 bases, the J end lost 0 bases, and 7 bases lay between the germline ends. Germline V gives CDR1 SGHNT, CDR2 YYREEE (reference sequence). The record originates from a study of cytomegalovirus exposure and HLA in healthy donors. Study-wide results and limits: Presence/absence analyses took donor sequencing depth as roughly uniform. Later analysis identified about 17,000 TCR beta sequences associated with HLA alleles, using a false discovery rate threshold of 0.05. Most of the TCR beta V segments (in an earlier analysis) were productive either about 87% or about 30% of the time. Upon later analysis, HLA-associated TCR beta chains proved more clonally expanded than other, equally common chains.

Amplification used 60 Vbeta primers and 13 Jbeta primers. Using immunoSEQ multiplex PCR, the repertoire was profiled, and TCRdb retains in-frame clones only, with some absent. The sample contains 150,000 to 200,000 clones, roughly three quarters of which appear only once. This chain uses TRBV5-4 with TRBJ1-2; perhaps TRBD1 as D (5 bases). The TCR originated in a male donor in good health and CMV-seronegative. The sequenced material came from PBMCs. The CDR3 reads CASSKTANYGYTF. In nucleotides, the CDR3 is TGTGCCAGCAGCAAGACAGCTAACTATGGCTACACCTTC.